A single sample is the source of the 26 T cell receptor beta chains below, sequenced in a study of blood T cell repertoires in COVID-19. TCRdb keeps only in-frame clones here, not all; method: immunoSEQ multiplex PCR. The table lists a few hundred thousand clones, 65% to 90% of them singletons. The sample taken for sequencing was PBMCs or T cells enriched from blood (not recorded which). These receptors all come from a middle-aged woman with acute COVID-19.

V gene TRBV6-5 combines with J gene TRBJ1-2, with D possibly matching TRBD1 (5 bases). The CDR3 loop spans 15 amino acids. Between the trimmed V and J ends, which lost 4 bases and 2 bases, there was a span of 14 bases. The germline V gene has CDR1 MNHEY and CDR2 SVGAGI. The CDR3 region is CASSSLDKGNYGYTF. CDR3 bases: TGTGCCAGCAGTTCCTTGGACAAGGGCAACTATGGCTACACCTTC.

The chain is built from TRBV19 and TRBJ2-1, with a tentative D call TRBD2 (6 bases). Germline V gene data show CDR1 as LNHDA and CDR2 as SQIVND (reference sequence). V was shortened by 6 bases and J by 10 bases, with 13 bases between the two germline ends. The CDR3 is made up of 12 amino acids. CDR3 sequence reads: CASSDLSGEQFF. The CDR3 nucleotides are TGTGCCAGTAGCGACCTTAGCGGCGAGCAGTTCTTC.

The genes are TRBV15 and TRBJ2-1; TRBD1 matches at 8 bases. Trimming cost V 5 bases and J 7 bases; bases outside gene matches: 4. The CDR3 has 13 residues. Germline CDR1 LNHNV, CDR2 YYDKDF (reference sequence). Here the CDR3 DNA reads TGTGCCACCAGCGGCGACAGGGGTAATGAGCAGTTCTTC. Amino acid sequence: CATSGDRGNEQFF.

The rearrangement links TRBV11-2 to TRBJ1-6, with TRBD1 as a possible D gene (6 bases). V was cut by 2 bases and J by 8 bases, with 13 bases left in between. The germline V gene encodes CDR1 SGHAT and CDR2 FQNNGV. The CDR3 covers 15 residues. This CDR3 reads CASSLNGGAYSPLHF. CDR3 DNA: TGTGCCAGCAGCTTAAATGGGGGCGCATATTCACCCCTCCACTTT.

The J gene is TRBJ1-2, the V gene TRBV9; TRBD1 agrees at 7 bases. The V segment lost 6 bases and the J segment 0 bases; nucleotides outside the gene matches: 8. The length of the CDR3 is 15 residues. The V gene's germline CDR1 is SGDLS and CDR2 YYNGEE. In DNA, the CDR3 is TGTGCCAGCACCCTGACAGGGCTTTCTAACTATGGCTACACCTTC. It specifies CASTLTGLSNYGYTF.

The DNA for the CDR3 is TGTGCCAGCAGCTTATCGGGACAGGGATCGCGGTATGGCTACACCTTC. The encoded protein is CASSLSGQGSRYGYTF. The chain couples TRBV7-9 to TRBJ1-2, with TRBD1 matching 9 bases. This CDR3 has 16 residues. Per germline, CDR1 SEHNR and CDR2 FQNEAQ (reference sequence). Trimming at V came to 2 bases and at J to 5 bases, leaving 9 bases not matched to a gene. The variable domain in full, completed from reference TRBV7-9 and TRBJ1-2, reads DTGVSQNPRHKITKRGQNVTFRCDPISEHNRLYWYRQTLGQGPEFLTYFQNEAQLEKSRLLSDRFSAERPKGSFSTLEIQRTEQGDSAMYLCASSLSGQGSRYGYTFGSGTRLTVV.

As regards this clone: Other DNA sequences from this sample encode an identical CDR3 as well. This chain joins TRBV19 and TRBJ1-3; the match to TRBD1 covers 7 bases. Germline V gives CDR1 LNHDA, CDR2 SQIVND (reference sequence). The V gene end was trimmed by 1 base and the J gene end by 4 bases; junction bases not matched to a gene: 4. CDR3 size: 15 residues. The CDR3 bases are TGTGCCAGTAGTATAGGGGACAGTTCGGGAAACACCATATATTTT. This codes for CASSIGDSSGNTIYF.

This clone was counted once. V and J are TRBV28 and TRBJ1-2; D not certain. Germline V gene lookup returns CDR1 MDHEN and CDR2 SYDVKM. The CDR3 runs to 13 residues. Trimming left V 11 bases short and J 1 base short, with 14 bases between. For the CDR3, the DNA is TGTGCCGGGAGCGGTATAGGTAACTATGGCTACACCTTC. It codes for CAGSGIGNYGYTF.

The chain has TRBV11-2 and TRBJ1-1; no clear D. Trimming shortened V by 5 bases and J by 6 bases, and 19 bases separated the two germline ends. CDR1 is SGHAT, CDR2 FQNNGV, per germline. This CDR3 contains 15 residues. The CDR3 DNA follows: TGTGCCAGCAGCCTAGGCGGAGGGTTTAGCGCTGAAGCTTTCTTT. Its protein is CASSLGGGFSAEAFF.

DNA of the CDR3: TGTGCCAGCAGTGGACAGGTCAAGACAGATACGCAGTATTTT. This sequence encodes CASSGQVKTDTQYF. V gene TRBV2 combines with J gene TRBJ2-3, with D perhaps matching TRBD1 (6 bases). This CDR3 is 14 amino acids long. V was trimmed by 4 bases and J by 3 bases, leaving 11 bases between them. Germline lookup yields CDR1 SNHLY and CDR2 FYNNEI.

The gene calls are TRBV27 and TRBJ1-5, with D tentatively TRBD1 (5 bases). Germline V lookup: CDR1 MNHEY, CDR2 SMNVEV (reference sequence). This CDR3 has 13 residues. Trimming pared 7 bases from V and 6 bases from J, leaving 13 bases between. In DNA form, the CDR3 reads TGTGCCAGCATGAGTCAGGGTGGTCAGCCCCAGCATTTT. Protein: CASMSQGGQPQHF.

J is TRBJ1-5 and V is TRBV19; D is perhaps TRBD1 (5 bases). Germline values: CDR1 LNHDA, CDR2 SQIVND (reference sequence). The V gene lost 6 bases and the J gene lost 9 bases, with 15 bases spanning the gap. The CDR3 runs to 13 residues. CDR3 nucleotide sequence: TGTGCCAGTAGATTGGGGGGAACGTGGCCCCAGCATTTT. Amino acid sequence: CASRLGGTWPQHF. Full variable domain (rest looked up from reference TRBV19 and TRBJ1-5): DGGITQSPKYLFRKEGQNVTLSCEQNLNHDAMYWYRQDPGQGLRLIYYSQIVNDFQKGDIAEGYSVSREKKESFPLTVTSAQKNPTAFYLCASRLGGTWPQHFGDGTRLSIL.

The chain joins TRBV7-9 to TRBJ2-1, with D possibly matching TRBD1 (6 bases). Between the trimmed V and J ends, which lost 7 bases and 6 bases, there was a span of 16 bases. Germline CDR1 is SEHNR and CDR2 is FQNEAQ (reference sequence). The CDR3 extends over 14 amino acids. The CDR3 sequence: CASIGLGGINEQFF. The CDR3 DNA sequence: TGTGCCAGCATTGGGCTAGGGGGAATCAATGAGCAGTTCTTC.

This chain joins TRBV6-5 and TRBJ2-7; 8 bases fit TRBD2. CDR1 MNHEY and CDR2 SVGAGI come from the germline V gene. V lost 6 bases and J lost 0; bases outside the gene matches: 1. The CDR3 covers 13 residues. DNA for the CDR3: TGTGCCAGCAGGGGGACTAGCTCCTACGAGCAGTACTTC. Its translation is CASRGTSSYEQYF.

The V and J genes are TRBV6-5 and TRBJ2-3; the D is unclear. This CDR3 has 11 amino acids. V was clipped by 0 bases and J by 8 bases, with 3 bases between them. Germline values: CDR1 MNHEY, CDR2 SVGAGI. CDR3 sequence reads: CASSYSGTQYF. CDR3 coding DNA: TGTGCCAGCAGTTACTCCGGTACGCAGTATTTT.

This clone was seen a single time. This rearrangement joins TRBV28 to TRBJ1-5, with 7 bases aligning to TRBD1. The germline gives CDR1 MDHEN, CDR2 SYDVKM. The CDR3 runs 15 residues. J was trimmed by 2 bases and V by 3 bases; bases with no gene match: 4. CDR3 loop: CASSFLGQGNQPQHF. In nucleotides, the CDR3 is TGTGCCAGCAGTTTTCTAGGACAGGGCAATCAGCCCCAGCATTTT.

This chain's CDR3 is CASTFSSYEQYF. CDR3 DNA: TGTGCCAGCACATTTAGCTCCTACGAGCAGTACTTC. The chain has TRBV6-5 and TRBJ2-7; D not resolved. Trimming removed 7 bases at V and 0 bases at J, with 7 bases between. This CDR3 spans 12 amino acids. Germline CDR1 and CDR2: MNHEY and SVGAGI.

This clone was counted between two and nine times. The V and J genes are TRBV2 and TRBJ2-3, with a tentative D call TRBD2 (6 bases). There are 15 residues in the CDR3. The germline V gene has CDR1 SNHLY and CDR2 FYNNEI. V was cut by 3 bases and J by 7 bases, with 17 bases left in between. This CDR3 is CASSDRGLASNTQYF. As DNA, the CDR3 is TGTGCCAGCAGTGATAGAGGTCTAGCGAGTAATACGCAGTATTTT.

The rearrangement joins TRBV6-5 to TRBJ2-7, with 7 positions matching TRBD1. V was pared by 6 bases and J by 0 bases, with 8 bases of the junction left unmatched. Per the germline V gene, CDR1 is MNHEY and CDR2 is SVGAGI. The CDR3 has 15 amino acids. The CDR3 DNA sequence: TGTGCCAGCAGCCCGGACAGGCGCCTCTCCTACGAGCAGTACTTC. This gives the protein CASSPDRRLSYEQYF.

The chain couples TRBV7-2 to TRBJ1-2, with D unclear. CDR3 size: 15 residues. Per the germline V gene, CDR1 is SGHTA and CDR2 is FQGNSA. Between the trimmed V and J ends, which lost 1 base and 4 bases, there was a span of 13 bases. For the CDR3, the DNA is TGTGCCAGCAGCTTAGGAGGAGGGCTGGCCTATGGCTACACCTTC. This encodes CASSLGGGLAYGYTF.

V usage is TRBV4-2 and J usage is TRBJ2-7, with 10 bases fitting TRBD2. The V gene end was trimmed by 0 bases and the J gene end by 0 bases; junction bases not matched to a gene: 8. Germline V lookup: CDR1 LGHNA, CDR2 YNFKEQ. The CDR3 runs to 18 residues. CDR3 in DNA: TGTGCCAGCAGCCAAGAGTTAGCGGGGGGCTCGAGCTCCTACGAGCAGTACTTC. The encoded protein is CASSQELAGGSSSYEQYF.

The chain has TRBV5-6 and TRBJ2-7; 7 bases are a match to TRBD2. CDR1 is SGHDT, CDR2 YYEEEE, per germline. V shed 4 bases and J 5 bases; nucleotides not matched to a gene: 12. The CDR3 has 15 residues. This chain's CDR3 is CASSRGEIGRDEQYF. CDR3 DNA: TGTGCCAGCAGCCGGGGGGAGATTGGCCGAGACGAGCAGTACTTC.

The chain has TRBV19 and TRBJ1-5; D is possibly TRBD1 (5 bases). The germline V gene encodes CDR1 LNHDA and CDR2 SQIVND (reference sequence). This CDR3 is 16 amino acids long. Trimming took off 3 bases at V and 7 bases at J, with 19 bases between the two ends. CDR3 DNA: TGTGCCAGTAGTATTATTGGCGGAGGGGCTAGGCAGCCCCAGCATTTT. It specifies CASSIIGGGARQPQHF.

The chain joins TRBV5-4 to TRBJ2-2; D possibly corresponds to TRBD2 (5 bases). CDR3 size: 14 residues. Germline V CDR1 and CDR2: SGHNT, YYREEE (reference sequence). The V gene lost 0 bases and the J gene lost 6 bases, with 9 bases spanning the gap. In DNA form, the CDR3 reads TGTGCCAGCAGCTTGGATTTAGCGCCCGGGGAGCTGTTTTTT. It yields the protein CASSLDLAPGELFF.

V is TRBV6-5 and J is TRBJ1-6; D is undetermined. Between the trimmed V and J ends, which lost 8 bases and 7 bases, there was a span of 15 bases. Germline-derived CDR1 and CDR2 are MNHEY and SVGAGI. The CDR3 sequence is 14 residues long. The CDR3 DNA follows: TGTGCCAGCGGAAGCCAGGCGTCGAATTCACCCCTCCACTTT. Amino acids: CASGSQASNSPLHF.

The chain links TRBV7-9 to TRBJ2-7, with 7 nucleotides matching TRBD1. The V and J ends lost 5 bases and 3 bases, in that order; junction bases with no gene match: 1. This CDR3 spans 12 amino acids. CDR1 is SEHNR, CDR2 FQNEAQ, per germline (reference sequence). The CDR3 loop reads CASSRQGYEQYF. The CDR3 region has the DNA TGTGCCAGCAGCCGACAGGGCTACGAGCAGTACTTC. The full variable domain, with the rest looked up from reference TRBV7-9 and TRBJ2-7, is DTGVSQNPRHKITKRGQNVTFRCDPISEHNRLYWYRQTLGQGPEFLTYFQNEAQLEKSRLLSDRFSAERPKGSFSTLEIQRTEQGDSAMYLCASSRQGYEQYFGPGTRLTVT.